This T cell receptor beta chain appears in the sequencing data of a study of T cell responses to AZD1222 COVID-19 vaccine. On the study more broadly: Second-dose schedules of about 4 or about 12 weeks were combined.

Overall study findings and caveats: Reports say nearly half of spike-specific TCRs go after unmutated variant regions. Researchers took repertoire samples only after the peak T cell response had come.

Clones were read by immunoSEQ multiplex PCR, and TCRdb kept only the in-frame ones, dropping some. The data hold approximately 100,000 clones, with around nine tenths observed a single time. A remark on this clone: Antigen specificity is unknown.

Germline CDR1 is LGHNT and CDR2 is FRNRAP. The CDR3 extends over 12 amino acids. Trimming shortened V by 3 bases and J by 7 bases, and 9 bases separated the two germline ends. This material consisted of peripheral blood, taken on day 0 of AZD1222 vaccination. The origin of this receptor is an adult in good health. The V gene is TRBV12-5, the J gene TRBJ1-1; the D is unclear. CDR3 residues: CASGFPTGEAFF. CDR3 sequence (DNA): TGTGCTAGTGGTTTTCCAACGGGTGAAGCTTTCTTT.